This T cell receptor beta chain was found in a study of blood T cell repertoires in COVID-19. Overall study context: Both acute and convalescent COVID-19 samples were obtained from the United States, Italy and Spain. The analysed material was cDNA or gDNA that came from T cells, B-cell-depleted T cells, or PBMCs.

Those enrolled, adults aged roughly 18 to 95 years, came from 20 to 25 US areas. Allocation to cohorts depended on clinical history reported by the participants. The assay was immunoSEQ multiplex PCR, and TCRdb's table has in-frame clones only and misses some. This table holds some 360,000 clones, approximately 91% found once. This CDR3 region has 13 residues. J lost 5 bases, V lost 6 bases, and 6 bases had no gene match. From germline, CDR1 is GTSNPN and CDR2 SVGIG (reference sequence). The chain uses TRBV30 and TRBJ1-5; 8 bases are a match to TRBD1. Material for sequencing was PBMCs or T cells enriched from blood (not recorded which). The clonotype was recovered from a woman in her 30s who had been exposed to COVID-19. Written as DNA, the CDR3 is TGTGCCTGCCAGGGGGCGAGGGATCAGCCCCAGCATTTT. Translating gives CACQGARDQPQHF.